The 20 T cell receptor beta chains below were found in one sample sequenced in a study of blood T cell repertoires in COVID-19 (dated by TCRdb to 2020 to 2021). Receptor libraries were prepared by the immunoSEQ multiplex PCR assay. Not all clones reach the TCRdb copy of this immuneACCESS table, which keeps in-frame sequences only. Checked studies attribute under half of the gap to unresolved V genes and leave the rest unexplained. Recorded for this sample are 130,000 to 150,000 clones; 80% to 90% of them occurred a single time. The ten largest clones capture less than 50% of the sample. The sequencing input was peripheral blood. Every receptor here comes from a human donor in a cohort sampled during active COVID-19.

This chain connects TRBV14 to TRBJ2-1; possibly TRBD1 for D (5 bases). V dropped 0 bases and J dropped 9 bases, with 15 bases sitting between them. From germline, CDR1 is SGHDN and CDR2 FVKESK. The CDR3 totals 15 residues. As DNA, the CDR3 is TGTGCCAGCAGCCAAGAAGACGGAAGGGGCGGTGAGCAGTTCTTC. This gives the protein CASSQEDGRGGEQFF.

The chain is built from TRBV6-1 and TRBJ1-2, with D hard to call. With 4 bases removed from V and 6 bases from J, the gap between germline ends came to 21 bases. Germline V CDR1 and CDR2: MNHNS, SASEGT. CDR3 length: 16 amino acids. CDR3 nucleotide sequence: TGTGCCAGCAGTGGACGAGGATGGCAGAGCCCCGATGGCTACACCTTC. It specifies CASSGRGWQSPDGYTF.

This chain links TRBV24-1 with TRBJ2-1, with D perhaps matching TRBD2 (6 bases). In germline, CDR1 is KGHDR, CDR2 SFDVKD. CDR3 length: 14 residues. The V end lost 9 bases, the J end lost 9 bases, and 20 bases lay between the germline ends. CDR3 protein: CATGPGTVGGEQFF. The CDR3, as DNA: TGTGCCACCGGACCCGGGACTGTTGGGGGTGAGCAGTTCTTC.

The chain uses TRBV19 and TRBJ2-4; D ambiguous. The CDR3 spans 14 residues. Trimming took off 8 bases at V and 1 base at J, with 12 bases between the two ends. Germline V CDR1 and CDR2: LNHDA, SQIVND (reference sequence). CDR3 loop: CASGEALAKNIQYF. The CDR3 nucleotides are TGTGCCAGTGGAGAGGCTCTGGCCAAAAACATTCAGTACTTC. Full variable domain (remainder filled in from reference TRBV19 and TRBJ2-4): DGGITQSPKYLFRKEGQNVTLSCEQNLNHDAMYWYRQDPGQGLRLIYYSQIVNDFQKGDIAEGYSVSREKKESFPLTVTSAQKNPTAFYLCASGEALAKNIQYFGAGTRLSVL.

The J gene is TRBJ2-7, the V gene TRBV6-5; tentatively, D is TRBD1 (5 bases). Germline V gene lookup returns CDR1 MNHEY and CDR2 SVGAGI. This CDR3 is 14 amino acids long. The V gene lost 6 bases and the J gene lost 3 bases, with 15 bases spanning the gap. Here the CDR3 reads CASRRAGNGYEQYF. The CDR3, as DNA: TGTGCCAGCAGAAGAGCAGGGAACGGCTACGAGCAGTACTTC.

The J gene is TRBJ1-6, the V gene TRBV12-3 or TRBV12-4; no firm D call. V was clipped by 4 bases and J by 8 bases, with 9 bases between them. The CDR3 contains 13 residues. The CDR3 sequence: CASSSAGDSPLHF. The CDR3 bases are TGTGCCAGCAGTTCGGCCGGGGATTCACCCCTCCACTTT.

The rearrangement links TRBV12-3 or TRBV12-4 to TRBJ1-2, with a weak D call TRBD1 (5 bases). V was clipped by 3 bases and J by 4 bases, with 9 bases between them. CDR3 length equals 13 residues. The CDR3 nucleotides read TGTGCCAGCAGTTTGAGGACACTCTATGGCTACACCTTC. Translating gives CASSLRTLYGYTF.

The sample holds a few counts of this clone. The V gene is TRBV30, the J gene TRBJ1-6; 9 bases fit TRBD1. Germline lookup yields CDR1 GTSNPN and CDR2 SVGIG (reference sequence). This CDR3 spans 14 amino acids. The J segment lost 10 bases and the V segment lost 3 bases, leaving 7 bases of the junction unmatched. As DNA, the CDR3 is TGTGCCTGGAGGCCAACAGGGGGCGAATCACCCCTCCACTTT. This gives the protein CAWRPTGGESPLHF.

This clone was counted only a few times. The chain employs TRBV7-2 and TRBJ2-5; 12 bases are a match to TRBD2. With V trimmed by 2 bases and J by 2 bases, 0 bases remained unmatched. The CDR3 is made up of 15 amino acids. The germline gives CDR1 SGHTA, CDR2 FQGNSA. The DNA of the CDR3 is TGTGCCAGCAGCTTACTAGCGGGGGGGCAAGAGACCCAGTACTTC. This gives the protein CASSLLAGGQETQYF.

This rearrangement joins TRBV2 to TRBJ2-5; no reliable D call. CDR3 length: 10 residues. Between the trimmed V and J ends, which lost 10 bases and 2 bases, there was a span of 5 bases. CDR1 and CDR2 (germline): SNHLY, FYNNEI. The CDR3 spells CATLQETQYF. The CDR3 nucleotides are TGTGCCACCTTACAAGAGACCCAGTACTTC.

The table lists this clone with a count of one. J is TRBJ2-6 and V is TRBV5-5; 7 nucleotides match TRBD1. Germline V lookup: CDR1 SGHKS, CDR2 YYEKEE (reference sequence). This CDR3 region has 17 residues. The ends lost 6 bases at V and 1 base at J; junction bases unmatched: 10. CDR3 amino acids: CASTPGQPLSGANVLTF. DNA for the CDR3: TGTGCCAGCACCCCGGGACAGCCTTTATCTGGGGCCAACGTCCTGACTTTC.

The genes are TRBV2 and TRBJ2-5; 11 positions match TRBD2. Germline V CDR1 and CDR2: SNHLY, FYNNEI. V lost 6 bases, J lost 13 bases, and 10 bases stayed unmatched. This CDR3 is built from 13 residues. The CDR3 DNA reads TGTGCCAGCAGGACTAGCGGGGCCCAGGTGGGGTACTTC. The encoded protein is CASRTSGAQVGYF. The full variable domain, its missing parts supplied by reference TRBV2 and TRBJ2-5, is EPEVTQTPSHQVTQMGQEVILRCVPISNHLYFYWYRQILGQKVEFLVSFYNNEISEKSEIFDDQFSVERPDGSNFTLKIRSTKLEDSAMYFCASRTSGAQVGYFGPGTRLLVL.

J is TRBJ2-3 and V is TRBV30, with D unclear. Trimming pared 4 bases from V and 7 bases from J, leaving 15 bases between. Per the germline V gene, CDR1 is GTSNPN and CDR2 is SVGIG (reference sequence). CDR3 size: 13 residues. CDR3 nucleotides: TGTGCCTGGAATTACGAGGTGGAGAATACGCAGTATTTT. This encodes CAWNYEVENTQYF.

The V and J genes are TRBV7-3 and TRBJ1-1; no clear D gene. Trimming cost V 5 bases and J 1 base, with 11 bases left between them. Germline-derived CDR1 and CDR2 are SGHTA and FQGTGA. The CDR3 is made up of 14 amino acids. In DNA form, the CDR3 reads TGTGCCAGCAGCCCCGGGTCTCCGAACACTGAAGCTTTCTTT. Residues: CASSPGSPNTEAFF. Looking up the rest from reference TRBV7-3 and TRBJ1-1 gives the full variable domain: GAGVSQTPSNKVTEKGKYVELRCDPISGHTALYWYRQSLGQGPEFLIYFQGTGAADDSGLPNDRFFAVRPEGSVSTLKIQRTERGDSAVYLCASSPGSPNTEAFFGQGTRLTVV.

V and J are TRBV6-5 and TRBJ2-3; no clear D. Germline CDR1 reads MNHEY; CDR2 reads SVGAGI. V was cut by 6 bases and J by 0 bases, with 7 bases left in between. This CDR3 region has 13 residues. CDR3 nucleotides: TGTGCCAGCAGCCGCCAGAGCACAGATACGCAGTATTTT. This translates into CASSRQSTDTQYF.

The rearrangement links TRBV2 to TRBJ2-5, with D possibly TRBD1 on 6 matching bases. The CDR3 runs to 12 residues. The V and J ends lost 9 bases and 5 bases respectively, with 13 bases between them. Germline-derived CDR1 and CDR2 are SNHLY and FYNNEI. The CDR3 DNA reads as TGTGCCAGTAAACAGGGAAGTGAGACCCAGTACTTC. It specifies CASKQGSETQYF. Full variable domain (outside the CDR3, taken from reference TRBV2 and TRBJ2-5): EPEVTQTPSHQVTQMGQEVILRCVPISNHLYFYWYRQILGQKVEFLVSFYNNEISEKSEIFDDQFSVERPDGSNFTLKIRSTKLEDSAMYFCASKQGSETQYFGPGTRLLVL.

This chain uses TRBV5-4 with TRBJ1-1; weak D call: TRBD1 (5 bases). Germline V gene sequence: CDR1 SGHNT, CDR2 YYREEE (reference sequence). V lost 0 bases, J lost 10 bases, and 13 bases lay in between. The CDR3 has 13 residues. The CDR3 region is CASSLAGGGVAFF. Written as DNA, the CDR3 is TGTGCCAGCAGCTTGGCCGGGGGAGGGGTAGCTTTCTTT.

The V call is TRBV7-9, the J call TRBJ1-5; possibly TRBD1 for D (6 bases). V dropped 7 bases and J dropped 11 bases, with 33 bases sitting between them. CDR3 size: 18 residues. From germline, CDR1 is SEHNR and CDR2 FQNEAQ (reference sequence). The CDR3 here is CASTPPDRQDRGKGTQHF. The CDR3 region has the DNA TGTGCCAGCACCCCACCAGACCGACAGGATAGGGGCAAGGGGACCCAGCATTTT. Looking up the rest from reference TRBV7-9 and TRBJ1-5 gives the full variable domain: DTGVSQNPRHKITKRGQNVTFRCDPISEHNRLYWYRQTLGQGPEFLTYFQNEAQLEKSRLLSDRFSAERPKGSFSTLEIQRTEQGDSAMYLCASTPPDRQDRGKGTQHFGDGTRLSIL.

This clone was found a few times. The rearrangement uses TRBV15 and TRBJ1-1; a possible D gene is TRBD1 (6 bases). The CDR3 covers 15 residues. The V gene's germline CDR1 is LNHNV and CDR2 YYDKDF (reference sequence). The V end was cut by 0 bases, the J end by 1 base, with 9 bases between. CDR3 residues: CATSRDGTQNTEAFF. CDR3 sequence (DNA): TGTGCCACCAGCAGAGATGGGACACAGAACACTGAAGCTTTCTTT.

The rearrangement links TRBV2 to TRBJ1-3; 7 positions agree with TRBD1. The trim removed 5 bases at V and 3 bases at J, leaving 1 base unmatched. The CDR3 has 13 residues. Germline lookup yields CDR1 SNHLY and CDR2 FYNNEI. Here the CDR3 DNA reads TGTGCCAGCAGTTCAGGGGGTGGAAACACCATATATTTT. Its protein is CASSSGGGNTIYF.